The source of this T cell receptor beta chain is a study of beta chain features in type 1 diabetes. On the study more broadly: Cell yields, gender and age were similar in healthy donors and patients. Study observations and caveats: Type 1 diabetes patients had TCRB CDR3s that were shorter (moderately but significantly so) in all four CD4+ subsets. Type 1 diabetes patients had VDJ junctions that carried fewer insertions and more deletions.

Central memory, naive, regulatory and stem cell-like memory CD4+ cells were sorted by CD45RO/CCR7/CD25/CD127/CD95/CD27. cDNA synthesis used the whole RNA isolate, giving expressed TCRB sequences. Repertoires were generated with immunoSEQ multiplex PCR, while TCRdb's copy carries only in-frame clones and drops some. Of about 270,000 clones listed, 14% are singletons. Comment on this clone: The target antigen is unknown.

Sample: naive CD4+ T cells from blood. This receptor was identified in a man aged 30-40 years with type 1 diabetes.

The chain's CDR3 is CAIRAGQETQYF. The DNA of the CDR3 is TGTGCCATCAGGGCAGGGCAAGAGACCCAGTACTTC. J is TRBJ2-5 and V is TRBV10-3, with a possible D match to TRBD1 (5 bases). From germline, CDR1 is ENHRY and CDR2 SYGVKD. The CDR3 runs 12 residues. V was pared by 6 bases and J by 2 bases, with 7 bases between.